This T cell receptor (beta chain) emerged from a study of tumor and adjacent non-tumor tissue in lung cancer. RNA was extracted from bulk tissue without any cell sorting. More than 3 cm separated this lung sample from the edge of the tumor. The library came from three nested PCR rounds adapted from ARM-PCR protocols. TCRdb re-analysed the multiplex PCR reads in MiXCR, keeping a single row per CDR3 protein. The sample consists of some 100,000 distinct CDR3 sequences, roughly two thirds of them appearing once. On this clonotype: Sequence at one end of the junction differs from germline and may be a read error.

Sequenced: distant non-tumor lung tissue. This clonotype was sampled from a man aged 25 to 45 with non-small cell lung cancer.

In nucleotides, the CDR3 is TGTGCCAGCAACCAGAAGGGCAGGGAGGCCGGGGAGCTATTTTTT. Protein product: CASNQKGREAGELFF. This sequence joins TRBV11-1 and TRBJ2-2; possibly TRBD2 for D (6 bases). Looked up from germline, CDR1 is SGHAT and CDR2 is FQDESV (reference sequence). The CDR3 loop spans 15 amino acids.